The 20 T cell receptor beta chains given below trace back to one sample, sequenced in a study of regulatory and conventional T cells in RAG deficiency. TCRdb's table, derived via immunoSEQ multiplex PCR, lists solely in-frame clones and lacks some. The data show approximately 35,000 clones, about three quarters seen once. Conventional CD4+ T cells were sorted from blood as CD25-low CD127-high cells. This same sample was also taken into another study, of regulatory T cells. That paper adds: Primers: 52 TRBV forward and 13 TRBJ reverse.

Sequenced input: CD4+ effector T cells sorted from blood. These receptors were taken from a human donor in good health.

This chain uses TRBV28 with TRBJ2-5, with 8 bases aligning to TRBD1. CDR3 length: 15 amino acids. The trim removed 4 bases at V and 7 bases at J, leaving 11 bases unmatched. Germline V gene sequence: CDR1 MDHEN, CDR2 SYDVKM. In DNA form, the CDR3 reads TGTGCCAGCAGTTACTCCGGGACAGGTAGTAGGACCCAGTACTTC. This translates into CASSYSGTGSRTQYF.

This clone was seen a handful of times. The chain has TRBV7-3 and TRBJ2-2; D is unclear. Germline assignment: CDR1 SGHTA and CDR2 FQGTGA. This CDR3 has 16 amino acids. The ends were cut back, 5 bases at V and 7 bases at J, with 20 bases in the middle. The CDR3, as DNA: TGTGCCAGCAGCCCCCTTGTCCGCAGGCTGGACGGGGAGCTGTTTTTT. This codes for CASSPLVRRLDGELFF.

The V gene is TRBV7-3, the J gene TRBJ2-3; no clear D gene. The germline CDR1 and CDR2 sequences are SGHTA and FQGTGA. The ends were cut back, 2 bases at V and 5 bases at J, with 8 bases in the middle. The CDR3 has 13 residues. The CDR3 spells CASSLSKQDTQYF. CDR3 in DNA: TGTGCCAGCAGCTTATCCAAACAAGATACGCAGTATTTT.

The DNA for the CDR3 is TGTGCCTGGAGCCGAGGGACAGGGACCCATAGCAATCAGCCCCAGCATTTT. This sequence encodes CAWSRGTGTHSNQPQHF. This rearrangement joins TRBV30 to TRBJ1-5, with 9 bases lining up with TRBD1. Germline CDR1 reads GTSNPN; CDR2 reads SVGIG (reference sequence). The CDR3 is made up of 17 amino acids. J lost 0 bases, V lost 3 bases, and 9 bases had no gene match.

CDR3 DNA: TGTGCCAGCAATACAGGGGGCCTTAATTCACCCCTCCACTTT. Translated: CASNTGGLNSPLHF. J is TRBJ1-6 and V is TRBV28; TRBD1 matches at 9 bases. Per germline, CDR1 MDHEN and CDR2 SYDVKM. V gave up 7 bases and J gave up 6 bases; unmatched junction bases: 4. The CDR3 runs to 14 residues.

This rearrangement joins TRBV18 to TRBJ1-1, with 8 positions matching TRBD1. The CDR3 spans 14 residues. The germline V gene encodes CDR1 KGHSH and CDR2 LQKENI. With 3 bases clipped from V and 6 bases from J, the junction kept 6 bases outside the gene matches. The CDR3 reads CASSPQGQGPEAFF. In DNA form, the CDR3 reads TGTGCCAGCTCACCTCAAGGACAGGGCCCTGAAGCTTTCTTT.

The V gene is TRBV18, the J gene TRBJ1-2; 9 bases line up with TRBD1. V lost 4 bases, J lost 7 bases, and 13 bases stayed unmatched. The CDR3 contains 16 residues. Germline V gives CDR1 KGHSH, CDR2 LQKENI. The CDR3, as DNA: TGTGCCAGCTCACAAAGCCGGGACAGGGCAGGGACTGGCTACACCTTC. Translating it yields CASSQSRDRAGTGYTF.

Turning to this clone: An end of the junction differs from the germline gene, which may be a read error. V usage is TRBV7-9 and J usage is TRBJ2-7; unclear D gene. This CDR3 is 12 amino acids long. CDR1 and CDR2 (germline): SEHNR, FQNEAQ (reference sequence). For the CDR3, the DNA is TGTGCCAGCAGCCCCCCCTACCTCCAGGAGAACTTC. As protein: CASSPPYLQENF.

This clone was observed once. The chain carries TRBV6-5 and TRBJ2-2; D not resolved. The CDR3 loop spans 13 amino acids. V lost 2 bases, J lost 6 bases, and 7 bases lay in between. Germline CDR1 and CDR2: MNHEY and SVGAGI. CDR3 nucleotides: TGTGCCAGCAGTTACCGGTTGTCCGGGGAGCTGTTTTTT. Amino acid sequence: CASSYRLSGELFF.

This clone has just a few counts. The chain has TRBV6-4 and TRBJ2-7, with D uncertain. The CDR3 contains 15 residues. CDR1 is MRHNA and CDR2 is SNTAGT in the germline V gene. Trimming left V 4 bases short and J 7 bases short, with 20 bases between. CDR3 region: CASSVEASGYGEQYF. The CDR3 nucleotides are TGTGCCAGCAGTGTCGAGGCCTCCGGGTATGGTGAGCAGTACTTC.

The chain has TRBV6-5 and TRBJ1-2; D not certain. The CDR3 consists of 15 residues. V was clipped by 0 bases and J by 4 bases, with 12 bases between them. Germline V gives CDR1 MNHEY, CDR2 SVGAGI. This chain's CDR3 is CASSYSNGQPYGYTF. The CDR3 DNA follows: TGTGCCAGCAGTTACTCTAACGGGCAGCCCTATGGCTACACCTTC.

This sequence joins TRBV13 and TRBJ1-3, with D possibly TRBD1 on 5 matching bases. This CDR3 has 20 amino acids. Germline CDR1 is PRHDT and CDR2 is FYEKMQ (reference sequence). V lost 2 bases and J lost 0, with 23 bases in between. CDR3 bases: TGTGCCAGCAGCTTATTCAAGGCGGGGGTTGGACGGTACTCTGGAAACACCATATATTTT. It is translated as CASSLFKAGVGRYSGNTIYF.

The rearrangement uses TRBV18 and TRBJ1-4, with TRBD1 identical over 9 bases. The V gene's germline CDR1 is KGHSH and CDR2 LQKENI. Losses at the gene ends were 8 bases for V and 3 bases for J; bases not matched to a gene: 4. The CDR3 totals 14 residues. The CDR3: CASARQGANEKLFF. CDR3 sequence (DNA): TGTGCCAGCGCCAGACAGGGGGCTAATGAAAAACTGTTTTTT.

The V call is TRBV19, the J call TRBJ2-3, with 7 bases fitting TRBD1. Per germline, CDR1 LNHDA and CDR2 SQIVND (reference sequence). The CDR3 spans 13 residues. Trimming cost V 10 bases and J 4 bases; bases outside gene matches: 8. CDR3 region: CATTGLGPDTQYF. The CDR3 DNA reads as TGTGCCACGACAGGGCTCGGCCCAGATACGCAGTATTTT.

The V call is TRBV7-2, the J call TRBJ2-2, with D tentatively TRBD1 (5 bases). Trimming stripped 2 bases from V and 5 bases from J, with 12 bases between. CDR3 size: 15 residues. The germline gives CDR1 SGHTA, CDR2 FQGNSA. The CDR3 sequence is CASSLMGPRTGELFF. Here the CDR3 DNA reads TGTGCCAGCAGCTTAATGGGGCCGAGGACCGGGGAGCTGTTTTTT.

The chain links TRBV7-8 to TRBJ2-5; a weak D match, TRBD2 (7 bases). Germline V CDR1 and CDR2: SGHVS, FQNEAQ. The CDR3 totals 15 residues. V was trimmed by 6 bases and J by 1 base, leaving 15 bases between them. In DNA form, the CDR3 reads TGTGCCAGCAGTGGGGCGGGGGCCCGCCAAGAGACCCAGTACTTC. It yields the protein CASSGAGARQETQYF.

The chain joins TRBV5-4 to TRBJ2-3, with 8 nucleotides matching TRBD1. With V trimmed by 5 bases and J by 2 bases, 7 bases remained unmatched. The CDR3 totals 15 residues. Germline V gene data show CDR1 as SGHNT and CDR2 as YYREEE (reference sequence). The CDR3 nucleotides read TGTGCCAGCAGGCCCGGGACAGGTGCCACAGATACGCAGTATTTT. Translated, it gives CASRPGTGATDTQYF.

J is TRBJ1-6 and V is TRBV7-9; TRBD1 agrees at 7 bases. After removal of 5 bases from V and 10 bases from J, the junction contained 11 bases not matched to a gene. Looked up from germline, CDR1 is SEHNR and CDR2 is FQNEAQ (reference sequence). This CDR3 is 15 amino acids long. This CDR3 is CASSEDKGAGSPLHF. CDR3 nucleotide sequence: TGTGCCAGCAGCGAGGATAAGGGGGCAGGATCACCCCTCCACTTT.

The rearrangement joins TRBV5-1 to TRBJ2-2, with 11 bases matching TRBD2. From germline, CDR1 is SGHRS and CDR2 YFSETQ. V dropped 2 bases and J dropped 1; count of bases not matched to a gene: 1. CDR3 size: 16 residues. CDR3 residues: CASSLTSGGNTGELFF. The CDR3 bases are TGCGCCAGCAGCTTAACTAGCGGGGGGAACACCGGGGAGCTGTTTTTT.

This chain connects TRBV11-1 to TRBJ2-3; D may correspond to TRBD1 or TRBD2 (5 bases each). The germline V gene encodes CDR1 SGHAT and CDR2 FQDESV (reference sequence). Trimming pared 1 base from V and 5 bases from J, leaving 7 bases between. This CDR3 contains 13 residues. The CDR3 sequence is CASSLGGVDTQYF. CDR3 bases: TGTGCCAGCAGCTTAGGAGGGGTAGATACGCAGTATTTT. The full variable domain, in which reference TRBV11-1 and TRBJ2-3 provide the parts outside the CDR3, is EAEVAQSPRYKITEKSQAVAFWCDPISGHATLYWYRQILGQGPELLVQFQDESVVDDSQLPKDRFSAERLKGVDSTLKIQPAELGDSAMYLCASSLGGVDTQYFGPGTRLTVL.